Below are 21 T cell receptor beta chains sequenced from a single sample in a study of blood T cell repertoires in COVID-19. Using immunoSEQ multiplex PCR, the repertoire was profiled, and TCRdb retains in-frame clones only, with some absent. The repertoire includes about 180,000 clones, approximately 80% of them detected once, and 13% to 15% sits in the top ten. The specimen sequenced was PBMCs or T cells enriched from blood (not recorded which). The receptors shown here come from a man aged 55 to 70 who had been exposed to COVID-19.

The chain couples TRBV11-3 to TRBJ1-1; a weak D match, TRBD1 (5 bases). Germline assignment: CDR1 SGHNT and CDR2 YENEEA. The length of the CDR3 is 13 residues. V lost 5 bases and J 4 bases, leaving 11 bases between the germline ends. The CDR3: CASSPGGGTEAFF. The DNA for the CDR3 is TGTGCCAGCAGCCCGGGGGGGGGCACTGAAGCTTTCTTT.

The chain links TRBV3-1 (or the pseudogene TRBV3-2) to TRBJ2-3; 9 bases are a match to TRBD2. The junction had 5 bases not matched to a gene; V was cut back by 4 bases and J by 3 bases. CDR1 is LGHDT and CDR2 is YNNKEL in the germline V gene (reference sequence). The CDR3 is 15 residues long. Here the CDR3 reads CASSPLSGRTDTQYF. Here the CDR3 DNA reads TGTGCCAGCAGCCCACTAAGCGGGAGGACAGATACGCAGTATTTT.

This clone was seen once. V and J are TRBV5-4 and TRBJ2-6; D ambiguous. CDR3 length: 15 amino acids. Trimming removed 1 base from V and 1 base from J, with 6 bases in between. Germline V lookup: CDR1 SGHNT, CDR2 YYREEE (reference sequence). CDR3 DNA: TGTGCCAGCAGCTTGACTCTGTCTGGGGCCAACGTCCTGACTTTC. Amino acids: CASSLTLSGANVLTF.

J is TRBJ1-1 and V is TRBV27, with D perhaps matching TRBD1 (5 bases). Germline V gene data show CDR1 as MNHEY and CDR2 as SMNVEV (reference sequence). CDR3 length: 13 amino acids. Trimming stripped 1 base from V and 10 bases from J, with 13 bases between. CDR3 coding DNA: TGTGCCAGCAGTTTATGGGGGGAGGGAGTAGCTTTCTTT. It yields the protein CASSLWGEGVAFF.

This chain connects TRBV24-1 to TRBJ1-4; no clear D. CDR3 length equals 15 residues. V was shortened by 2 bases and J by 3 bases, with 9 bases between the two germline ends. Germline V gene lookup returns CDR1 KGHDR and CDR2 SFDVKD. The CDR3 DNA reads as TGTGCCACCAGTGATTCACTAAATTCTAATGAAAAACTGTTTTTT. Its protein product is CATSDSLNSNEKLFF.

The V call is TRBV19, the J call TRBJ2-1; the match to TRBD2 covers 8 bases. V shed 4 bases, J shed 7 bases, and the junction held 9 bases outside the gene matches. CDR3 length equals 15 residues. The V gene's germline CDR1 is LNHDA and CDR2 SQIVND (reference sequence). Here the CDR3 DNA reads TGTGCCAGTAGTAAGAGTAGCGGGATTCGGAATGAGCAGTTCTTC. Encoded protein: CASSKSSGIRNEQFF.

The V call is TRBV2, the J call TRBJ2-7, with 7 bases lining up with TRBD1. Germline lookup yields CDR1 SNHLY and CDR2 FYNNEI. The V and J ends lost 8 bases and 1 base, in that order; junction bases with no gene match: 8. The CDR3 consists of 14 residues. CDR3 coding DNA: TGTGCCAGCGTACGGGACAGCCAATCCTACGAGCAGTACTTC. It specifies CASVRDSQSYEQYF.

The V gene is TRBV5-1, the J gene TRBJ2-1, with TRBD2 matching over 11 bases. CDR3 length equals 15 residues. Germline CDR1 SGHRS, CDR2 YFSETQ. V lost 4 bases, J lost 7 bases, and 7 bases stayed unmatched. The CDR3: CASSPGTSGRNEQFF. The CDR3 bases are TGCGCCAGCAGCCCCGGGACTAGCGGCAGAAATGAGCAGTTCTTC.

The rearrangement links TRBV7-3 to TRBJ1-1; tentatively, D is TRBD1 (6 bases). Germline lookup yields CDR1 SGHTA and CDR2 FQGTGA. The ends were cut back, 4 bases at V and 7 bases at J, with 13 bases in the middle. The CDR3 contains 13 residues. Here the CDR3 reads CASSSIPDSEAFF. CDR3 DNA sequence: TGTGCCAGCAGCTCCATCCCGGACAGTGAAGCTTTCTTT.

The chain recombines TRBV3-1 (or the pseudogene TRBV3-2) with TRBJ2-3; D remains ambiguous. The CDR3 loop spans 14 amino acids. Germline CDR1 and CDR2: LGHDT and YNNKEL (reference sequence). V lost 2 bases to trimming and J lost 2 bases, with 8 bases between them. The CDR3 coding sequence is TGTGCCAGCAGCCAAACAAGAAACACAGATACGCAGTATTTT. Its protein product is CASSQTRNTDTQYF.

The V and J genes are TRBV9 and TRBJ2-3, with 8 bases matching TRBD2. V trimming: 0 bases; J trimming: 1 base; junction bases outside the gene matches: 4. This CDR3 comprises 16 residues. From germline, CDR1 is SGDLS and CDR2 YYNGEE. The CDR3 loop reads CASSVAVRGGTDTQYF. CDR3 sequence (DNA): TGTGCCAGCAGCGTAGCGGTGCGGGGGGGCACAGATACGCAGTATTTT.

This clone has only a few counts. Because the CDR3's place on the DNA is in doubt, the DNA is left out and the CDR3 is given as listed by TCRdb. The chain uses TRBV6-5 and TRBJ1-2; whether TRBD1, the table's D call, matches the DNA was not checked. The germline CDR1 and CDR2 sequences are MNHEY and SVGAGI. The CDR3 is made up of 15 amino acids, end residues included. CDR3 region: CASSSSGQGQGGYTF.

This chain uses TRBV23-1 with TRBJ2-7, with 9 nucleotides matching TRBD2. TRBV23-1 is an ORF; its function is uncertain. Trimming removed 3 bases from V and 3 bases from J; junction bases left unmatched: 9. This CDR3 region has 16 residues. CDR3 in DNA: TGCGCCAGCAGTCATGGACTAGCGAAACGTCACTACGAGCAGTACTTC. It yields the protein CASSHGLAKRHYEQYF.

This clone was observed once. J is TRBJ2-5 and V is TRBV30; TRBD2 aligns across 7 bases. Germline V gene data show CDR1 as GTSNPN and CDR2 as SVGIG (reference sequence). The CDR3 has 15 amino acids. J gave up 3 bases and V 0 bases, and 7 bases lay outside the gene matches. The CDR3 loop reads CAWSVALAREETQYF. CDR3 sequence (DNA): TGTGCCTGGAGTGTAGCACTAGCGAGAGAAGAGACCCAGTACTTC.

The gene calls are TRBV6-2 or TRBV6-3 and TRBJ2-6; D is perhaps TRBD2 (6 bases). Between the trimmed V and J ends, which lost 5 bases and 0 bases, there was a span of 14 bases. This CDR3 is built from 17 residues. CDR1 MNHEY and CDR2 SVGEGT come from the germline V gene. CDR3 DNA: TGTGCCAGCAGTGGGAGGCTAGGTAACTCTGGGGCCAACGTCCTGACTTTC. Its protein is CASSGRLGNSGANVLTF.

The V gene is TRBV19, the J gene TRBJ2-5, with TRBD2 identical over 13 bases. Germline assignment: CDR1 LNHDA and CDR2 SQIVND (reference sequence). The CDR3 contains 18 residues. The junction had 12 bases not matched to a gene; V was cut back by 5 bases and J by 3 bases. CDR3 nucleotide sequence: TGTGCCAGTAGTCAAAAAGGGCTGGGGACTAGCGGGAAAGAGACCCAGTACTTC. Protein product: CASSQKGLGTSGKETQYF.

The CDR3 region has the DNA TGTGCCAGCAGTCAAAGATTAACGGCAACTAATGAAAAACTGTTTTTT. Translated: CASSQRLTATNEKLFF. The chain couples TRBV25-1 to TRBJ1-4; no clear D. The CDR3 covers 16 residues. Looked up from germline, CDR1 is MGHDK and CDR2 is SYGVNS. The V gene lost 5 bases and the J gene lost 0 bases, with 13 bases spanning the gap. The entire variable domain, with the rest obtained from reference TRBV25-1 and TRBJ1-4, is as follows: EADIYQTPRYLVIGTGKKITLECSQTMGHDKMYWYQQDPGMELHLIHYSYGVNSTEKGDLSSESTVSRIRTEHFPLTLESARPSHTSQYLCASSQRLTATNEKLFFGSGTQLSVL.

The chain employs TRBV6-5 and TRBJ2-7; weak D call: TRBD2 (5 bases). The CDR3 is made up of 15 amino acids. Trimming cost V 6 bases and J 0 bases, with 15 bases left between them. CDR1 and CDR2 (germline): MNHEY, SVGAGI. The CDR3 sequence: CASRVGTGSSYEQYF. In nucleotides, the CDR3 is TGTGCCAGCAGGGTGGGTACGGGAAGCTCCTACGAGCAGTACTTC.

This clone was seen only a few times. The gene calls are TRBV6-6 and TRBJ1-2; no reliable D call. CDR1 and CDR2 from the germline V gene are MNHNY and SVGAGI (reference sequence). Trimming cost V 7 bases and J 0 bases, with 18 bases left between them. The CDR3 loop spans 16 amino acids. The CDR3 DNA sequence: TGTGCCAGCAAAGAAAGGAGGGTCTACGCTAACTATGGCTACACCTTC. Residues: CASKERRVYANYGYTF.

The chain uses TRBV15 and TRBJ2-1; D unclear. Trimming took off 1 base at V and 2 bases at J, with 6 bases between the two ends. Germline values: CDR1 LNHNV, CDR2 YYDKDF (reference sequence). The CDR3 sequence is 14 residues long. The CDR3 reads CATSRANTYNEQFF. The CDR3 coding sequence is TGTGCCACCAGCAGAGCGAACACCTACAATGAGCAGTTCTTC.

The V gene is TRBV24-1, the J gene TRBJ2-7; 10 bases line up with TRBD2. The CDR3 sequence is 15 residues long. J gave up 5 bases and V 10 bases, and 13 bases lay outside the gene matches. Per the germline V gene, CDR1 is KGHDR and CDR2 is SFDVKD. CDR3 residues: CATSPTSGNWNEQYF. The CDR3 coding sequence is TGTGCCACTTCCCCTACTAGCGGGAATTGGAACGAGCAGTACTTC.